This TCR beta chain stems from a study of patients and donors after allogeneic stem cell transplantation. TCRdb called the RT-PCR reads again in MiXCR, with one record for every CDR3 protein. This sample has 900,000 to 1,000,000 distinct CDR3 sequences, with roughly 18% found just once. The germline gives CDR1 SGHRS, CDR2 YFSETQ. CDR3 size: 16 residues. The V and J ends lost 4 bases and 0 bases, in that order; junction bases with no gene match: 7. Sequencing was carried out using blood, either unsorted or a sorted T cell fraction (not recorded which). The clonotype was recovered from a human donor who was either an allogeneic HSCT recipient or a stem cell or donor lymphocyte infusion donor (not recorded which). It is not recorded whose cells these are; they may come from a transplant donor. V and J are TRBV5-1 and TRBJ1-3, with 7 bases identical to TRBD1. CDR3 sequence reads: CASSKGDRLSGNTIYF. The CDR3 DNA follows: TGCGCCAGCAGCAAAGGGGACAGACTCTCTGGAAACACCATATATTTT.